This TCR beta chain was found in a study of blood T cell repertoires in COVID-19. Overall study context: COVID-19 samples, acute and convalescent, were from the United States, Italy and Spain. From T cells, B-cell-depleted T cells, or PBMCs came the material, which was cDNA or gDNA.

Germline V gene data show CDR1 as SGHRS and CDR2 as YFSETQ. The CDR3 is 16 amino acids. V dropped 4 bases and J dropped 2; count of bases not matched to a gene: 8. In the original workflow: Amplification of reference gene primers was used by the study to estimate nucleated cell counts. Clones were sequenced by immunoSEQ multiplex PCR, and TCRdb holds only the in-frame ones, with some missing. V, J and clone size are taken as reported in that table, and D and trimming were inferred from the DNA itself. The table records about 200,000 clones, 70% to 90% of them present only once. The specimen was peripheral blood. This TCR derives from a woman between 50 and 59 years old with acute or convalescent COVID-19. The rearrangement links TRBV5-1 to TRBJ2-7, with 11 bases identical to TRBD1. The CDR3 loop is CASSHPPGQGAYEQYF. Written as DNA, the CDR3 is TGCGCCAGCAGCCACCCCCCGGGACAGGGGGCCTACGAGCAGTACTTC. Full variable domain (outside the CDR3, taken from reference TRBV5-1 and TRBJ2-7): KAGVTQTPRYLIKTRGQQVTLSCSPISGHRSVSWYQQTPGQGLQFLFEYFSETQRNKGNFPGRFSGRQFSNSRSEMNVSTLELGDSALYLCASSHPPGQGAYEQYFGPGTRLTVT.